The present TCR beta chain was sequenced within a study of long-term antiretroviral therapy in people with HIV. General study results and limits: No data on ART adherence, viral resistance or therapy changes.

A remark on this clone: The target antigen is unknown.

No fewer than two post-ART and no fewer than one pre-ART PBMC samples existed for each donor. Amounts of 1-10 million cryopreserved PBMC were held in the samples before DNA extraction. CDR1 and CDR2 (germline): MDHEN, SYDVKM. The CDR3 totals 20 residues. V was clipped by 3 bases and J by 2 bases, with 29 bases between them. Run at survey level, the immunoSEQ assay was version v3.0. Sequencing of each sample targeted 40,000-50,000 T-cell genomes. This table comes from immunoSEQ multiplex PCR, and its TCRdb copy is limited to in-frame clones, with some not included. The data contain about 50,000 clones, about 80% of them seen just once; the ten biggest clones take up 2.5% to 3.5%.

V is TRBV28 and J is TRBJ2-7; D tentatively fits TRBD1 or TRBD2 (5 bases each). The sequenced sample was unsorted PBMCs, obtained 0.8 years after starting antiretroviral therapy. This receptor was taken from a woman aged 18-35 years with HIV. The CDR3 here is CASSFHGSVGQRASPYEQYF. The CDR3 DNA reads TGTGCCAGCAGTTTCCATGGGAGCGTCGGACAAAGGGCTTCCCCCTACGAGCAGTACTTC.